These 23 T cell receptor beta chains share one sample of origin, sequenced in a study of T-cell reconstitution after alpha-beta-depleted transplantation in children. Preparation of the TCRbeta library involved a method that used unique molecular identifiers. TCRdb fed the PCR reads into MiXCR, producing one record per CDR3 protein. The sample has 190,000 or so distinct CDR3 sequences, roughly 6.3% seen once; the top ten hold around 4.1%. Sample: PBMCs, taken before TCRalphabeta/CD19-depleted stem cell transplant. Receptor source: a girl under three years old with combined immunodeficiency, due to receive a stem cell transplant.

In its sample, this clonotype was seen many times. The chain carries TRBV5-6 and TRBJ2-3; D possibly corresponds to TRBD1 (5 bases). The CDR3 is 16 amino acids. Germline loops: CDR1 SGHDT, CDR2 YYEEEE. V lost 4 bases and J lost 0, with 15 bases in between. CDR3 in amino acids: CASSVTGTLSTDTQYF. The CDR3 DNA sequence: TGTGCCAGCAGCGTCACAGGAACCCTAAGCACAGATACGCAGTATTTT.

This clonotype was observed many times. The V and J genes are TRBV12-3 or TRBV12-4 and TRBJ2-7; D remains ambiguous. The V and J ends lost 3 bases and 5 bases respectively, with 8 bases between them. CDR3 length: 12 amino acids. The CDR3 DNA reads TGTGCCAGCAGTTTGAAGGTCGACGAGCAGTACTTC. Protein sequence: CASSLKVDEQYF.

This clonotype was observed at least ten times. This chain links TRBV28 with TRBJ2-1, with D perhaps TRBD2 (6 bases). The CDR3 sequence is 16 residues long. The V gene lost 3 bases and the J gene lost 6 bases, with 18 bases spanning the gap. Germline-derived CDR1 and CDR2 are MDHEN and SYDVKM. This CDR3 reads CASSLSRRDLVNEQFF. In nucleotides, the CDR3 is TGTGCCAGCAGTTTGTCCCGGCGGGATTTGGTCAATGAGCAGTTCTTC.

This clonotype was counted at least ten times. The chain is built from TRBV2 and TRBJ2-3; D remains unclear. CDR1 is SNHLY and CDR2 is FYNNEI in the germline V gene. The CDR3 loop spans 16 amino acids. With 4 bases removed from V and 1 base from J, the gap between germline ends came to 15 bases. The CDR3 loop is CASSGNPAGGTDTQYF. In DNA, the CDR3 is TGTGCCAGCAGTGGGAACCCTGCAGGAGGCACAGATACGCAGTATTTT.

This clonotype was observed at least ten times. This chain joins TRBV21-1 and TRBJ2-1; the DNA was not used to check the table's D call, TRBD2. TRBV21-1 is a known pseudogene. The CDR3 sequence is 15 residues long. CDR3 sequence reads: CARDLGRFSYNEQFF. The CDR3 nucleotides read TGTGCCAGAGACCTTGGGAGGTTCTCCTACAATGAGCAGTTCTTC.

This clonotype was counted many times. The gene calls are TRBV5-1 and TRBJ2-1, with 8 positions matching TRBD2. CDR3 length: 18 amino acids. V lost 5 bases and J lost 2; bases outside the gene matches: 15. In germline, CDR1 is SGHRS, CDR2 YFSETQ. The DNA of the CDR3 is TGCGCCAGCAGTAACCCTGGGGGGAAGGGACTAGCCTACAATGAGCAGTTCTTC. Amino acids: CASSNPGGKGLAYNEQFF. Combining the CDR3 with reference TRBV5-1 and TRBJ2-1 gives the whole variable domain KAGVTQTPRYLIKTRGQQVTLSCSPISGHRSVSWYQQTPGQGLQFLFEYFSETQRNKGNFPGRFSGRQFSNSRSEMNVSTLELGDSALYLCASSNPGGKGLAYNEQFFGPGTRLTVL.

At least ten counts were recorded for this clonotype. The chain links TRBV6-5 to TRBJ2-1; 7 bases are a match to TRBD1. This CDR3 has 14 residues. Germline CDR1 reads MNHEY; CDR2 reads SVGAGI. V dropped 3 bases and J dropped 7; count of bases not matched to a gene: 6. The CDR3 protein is CASSYSTGANEQFF. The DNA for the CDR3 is TGTGCCAGCAGTTATTCCACAGGGGCTAATGAGCAGTTCTTC.

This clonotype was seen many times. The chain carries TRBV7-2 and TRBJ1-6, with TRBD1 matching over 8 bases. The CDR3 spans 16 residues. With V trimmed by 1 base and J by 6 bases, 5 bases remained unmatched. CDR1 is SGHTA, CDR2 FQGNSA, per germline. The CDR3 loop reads CASSLVSGQVNSPLHF. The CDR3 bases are TGTGCCAGCAGCTTAGTTTCGGGACAGGTTAATTCACCCCTCCACTTT.

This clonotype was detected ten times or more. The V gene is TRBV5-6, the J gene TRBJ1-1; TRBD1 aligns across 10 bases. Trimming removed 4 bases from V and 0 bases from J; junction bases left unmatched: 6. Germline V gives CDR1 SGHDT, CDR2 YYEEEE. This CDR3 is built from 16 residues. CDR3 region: CASSHRDRGMNTEAFF. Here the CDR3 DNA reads TGTGCCAGCAGCCACCGGGACAGGGGTATGAACACTGAAGCTTTCTTT. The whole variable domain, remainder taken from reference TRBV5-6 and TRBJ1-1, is DAGVTQSPTHLIKTRGQQVTLRCSPKSGHDTVSWYQQALGQGPQFIFQYYEEEERQRGNFPDRFSGHQFPNYSSELNVNALLLGDSALYLCASSHRDRGMNTEAFFGQGTRLTVV.

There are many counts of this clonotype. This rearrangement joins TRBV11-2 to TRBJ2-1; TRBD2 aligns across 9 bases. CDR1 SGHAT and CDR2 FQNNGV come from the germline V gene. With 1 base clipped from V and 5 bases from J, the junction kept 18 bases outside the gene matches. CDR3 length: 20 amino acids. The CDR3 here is CASSLVLWLAGFRGHNEQFF. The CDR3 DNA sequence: TGTGCCAGCAGCTTAGTTCTATGGCTAGCGGGATTTCGGGGACACAATGAGCAGTTCTTC.

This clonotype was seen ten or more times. The DNA of the CDR3 is TGCAGTGCTAGGTACCCCGGGACAGGAGTCGAGGAGGAGACCCAGTACTTC. Amino acid sequence: CSARYPGTGVEEETQYF. The chain combines TRBV20-1 with TRBJ2-5; 8 nucleotides align to TRBD1. Germline V gene lookup returns CDR1 DFQATT and CDR2 SNEGSKA (reference sequence). Trimming at V came to 3 bases and at J to 5 bases, leaving 17 bases not matched to a gene. This CDR3 region has 17 residues.

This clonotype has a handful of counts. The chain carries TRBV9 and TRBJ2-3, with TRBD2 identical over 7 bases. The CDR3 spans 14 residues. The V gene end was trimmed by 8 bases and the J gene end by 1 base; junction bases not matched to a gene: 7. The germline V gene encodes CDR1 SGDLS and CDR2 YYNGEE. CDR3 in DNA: TGTGCCAGTCAAGCGGGGTATGGCACAGATACGCAGTATTTT. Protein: CASQAGYGTDTQYF.

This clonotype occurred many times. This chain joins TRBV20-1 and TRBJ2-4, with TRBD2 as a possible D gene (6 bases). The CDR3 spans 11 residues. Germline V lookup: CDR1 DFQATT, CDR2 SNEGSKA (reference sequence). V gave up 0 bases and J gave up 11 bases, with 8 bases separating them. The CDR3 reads CSARDRRVQYF. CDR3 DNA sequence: TGCAGTGCTAGAGATAGGAGGGTTCAGTACTTC.

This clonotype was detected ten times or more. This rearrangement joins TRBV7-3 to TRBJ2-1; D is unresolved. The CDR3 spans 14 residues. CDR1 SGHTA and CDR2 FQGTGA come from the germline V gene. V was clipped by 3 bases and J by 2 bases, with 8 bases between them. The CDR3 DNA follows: TGTGCCAGCAGCTTCGGGCCAGCCTACAATGAGCAGTTCTTC. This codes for CASSFGPAYNEQFF.

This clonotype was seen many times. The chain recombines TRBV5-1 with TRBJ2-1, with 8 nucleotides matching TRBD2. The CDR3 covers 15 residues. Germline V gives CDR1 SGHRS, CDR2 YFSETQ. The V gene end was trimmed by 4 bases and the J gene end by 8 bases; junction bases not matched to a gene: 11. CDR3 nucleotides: TGCGCCAGCAGCCTACCCGCGGGAGGTATCCATGAGCAGTTCTTC. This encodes CASSLPAGGIHEQFF.

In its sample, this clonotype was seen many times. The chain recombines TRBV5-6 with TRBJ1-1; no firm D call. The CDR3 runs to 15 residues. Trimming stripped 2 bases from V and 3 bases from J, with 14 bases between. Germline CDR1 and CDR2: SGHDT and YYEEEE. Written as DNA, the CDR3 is TGTGCCAGCAGCTTATATCTGGGCGCGGACACTGAAGCTTTCTTT. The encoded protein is CASSLYLGADTEAFF. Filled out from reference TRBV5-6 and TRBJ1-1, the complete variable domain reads DAGVTQSPTHLIKTRGQQVTLRCSPKSGHDTVSWYQQALGQGPQFIFQYYEEEERQRGNFPDRFSGHQFPNYSSELNVNALLLGDSALYLCASSLYLGADTEAFFGQGTRLTVV.

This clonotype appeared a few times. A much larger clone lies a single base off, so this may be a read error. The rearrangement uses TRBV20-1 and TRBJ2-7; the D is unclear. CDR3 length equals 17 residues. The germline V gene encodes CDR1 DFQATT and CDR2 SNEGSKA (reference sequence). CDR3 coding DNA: TGCTGTGCTAGAGGAGAGCGCGTTGTAGGTCCCTCCTACGAGCAGTACTTC. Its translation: CCARGERVVGPSYEQYF.

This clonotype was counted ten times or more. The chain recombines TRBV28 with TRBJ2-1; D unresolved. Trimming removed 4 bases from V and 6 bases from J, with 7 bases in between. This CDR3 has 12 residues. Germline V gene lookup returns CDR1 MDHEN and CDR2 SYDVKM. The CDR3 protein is CASSWTSNEQFF. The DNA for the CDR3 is TGTGCCAGCAGTTGGACCTCCAATGAGCAGTTCTTC.

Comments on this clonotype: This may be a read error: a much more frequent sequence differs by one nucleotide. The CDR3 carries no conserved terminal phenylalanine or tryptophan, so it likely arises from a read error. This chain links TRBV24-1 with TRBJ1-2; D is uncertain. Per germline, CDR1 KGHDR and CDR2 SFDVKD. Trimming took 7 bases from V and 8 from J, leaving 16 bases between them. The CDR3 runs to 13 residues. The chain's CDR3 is CATRAGGRGGYTY. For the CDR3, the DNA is TGTGCCACCAGGGCGGGAGGGCGAGGCGGCTACACCTAC.

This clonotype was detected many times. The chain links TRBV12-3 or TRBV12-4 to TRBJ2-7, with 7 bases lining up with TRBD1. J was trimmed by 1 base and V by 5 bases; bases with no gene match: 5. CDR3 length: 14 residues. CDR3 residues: CASSDRDPSYEQYF. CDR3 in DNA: TGTGCCAGCAGTGACAGGGACCCGTCCTACGAGCAGTACTTC.

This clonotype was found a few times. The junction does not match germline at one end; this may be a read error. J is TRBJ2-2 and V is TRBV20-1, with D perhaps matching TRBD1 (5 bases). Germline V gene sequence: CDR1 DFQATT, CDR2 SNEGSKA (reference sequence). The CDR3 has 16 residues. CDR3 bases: TGCTGTGCTAGAGATGCGAAGGAAGACAGCACCGGGGAGCTGTTTTTT. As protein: CCARDAKEDSTGELFF.

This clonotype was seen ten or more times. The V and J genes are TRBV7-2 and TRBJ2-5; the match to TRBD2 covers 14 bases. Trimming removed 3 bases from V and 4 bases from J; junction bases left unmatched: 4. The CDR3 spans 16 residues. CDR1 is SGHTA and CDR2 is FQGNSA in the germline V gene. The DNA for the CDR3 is TGTGCCAGCAGCTTGGGACTAGCGGGAGATCGAGAGACCCAGTACTTC. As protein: CASSLGLAGDRETQYF.

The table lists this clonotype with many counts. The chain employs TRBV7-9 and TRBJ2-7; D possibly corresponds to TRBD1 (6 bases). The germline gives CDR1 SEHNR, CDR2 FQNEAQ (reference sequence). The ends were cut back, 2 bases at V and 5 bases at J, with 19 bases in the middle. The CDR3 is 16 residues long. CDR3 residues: CASSLPQGEVSDEQYF. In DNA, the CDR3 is TGTGCCAGCAGCTTACCACAGGGCGAGGTGTCCGACGAGCAGTACTTC. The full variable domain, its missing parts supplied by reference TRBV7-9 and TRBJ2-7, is DTGVSQNPRHKITKRGQNVTFRCDPISEHNRLYWYRQTLGQGPEFLTYFQNEAQLEKSRLLSDRFSAERPKGSFSTLEIQRTEQGDSAMYLCASSLPQGEVSDEQYFGPGTRLTVT.